The present TCR beta chain was sequenced within a study of blood T cells in healthy people across ages. Trimming pared 0 bases from V and 4 bases from J, leaving 14 bases between. Germline assignment: CDR1 SGHKS and CDR2 YYEKEE (reference sequence). This CDR3 spans 15 amino acids. Concerning this clonotype itself: A much larger clone lies one base from this, so it may be a read error.

PCR was performed a second time for roughly 7 to 12 cycles using a sample-barcoded 5' primer and a J-beta primer mix. Each sample yielded at least 3 million CDR3-containing paired-end reads. TCRdb redid the calling of the 5' RACE reads with MiXCR, one entry per CDR3 protein. The sample lists over 550,000 distinct CDR3 sequences; approximately 30% were seen once. The clonotype comes from a woman older than 75 in good health. The sample taken for sequencing was blood. The rearrangement joins TRBV5-5 to TRBJ2-7; D ambiguous. In nucleotides, the CDR3 is TGTGCCAGCAGCTTGGGGCAGACCACAACTTACGAGCAGTACTTC. Protein: CASSLGQTTTYEQYF.